The 30 T cell receptor beta chains given below trace back to one sample, sequenced in a study of T cell repertoires in cytomegalovirus infection. These receptors' antigens are unknown. TCRdb re-analysed the reads in MiXCR, keeping a single row per CDR3 protein. The sample consists of about 770,000 distinct CDR3 sequences, about 29% of them appearing once. The sequences come from cultured CD8+ T cells from PBMCs, collected from culture after CMV antigen stimulation. These receptors were taken from a human donor in good health (CMV status not recorded). Some clones in this sample may be carry-over from other donors' samples.

In the case of this clonotype: This sequence may be a read error, since a much larger clone differs from it by one base. The rearrangement uses TRBV28 and TRBJ1-2, with no clear D. The CDR3 is 19 residues long. Germline V gene sequence: CDR1 MDHEN, CDR2 SYDVKM. Between the trimmed V and J ends, which lost 5 bases and 1 base, there was a span of 26 bases. The CDR3 sequence: CASSVLRLGPSGFNYGYTF. DNA for the CDR3: TGTGCCAGCAGTGTTCTCAGGCTGGGCCCGAGCGGATTTAACTATGGCTACACCTTC.

This clonotype came up a few times. The CDR3 DNA follows: TGCAGCGTAGCCTCGGGACAGGAAACCTATGGCTACACCTTC. The encoded protein is CSVASGQETYGYTF. This chain links TRBV29-1 with TRBJ1-2; 8 nucleotides agree with TRBD1. The germline CDR1 and CDR2 sequences are SQVTM and ANQGSEA. The CDR3 loop spans 14 amino acids. The V segment lost 6 bases and the J segment 4 bases; nucleotides outside the gene matches: 10.

This clonotype has a handful of counts. This CDR3 is CASTSPESSYNEQFF. The CDR3 bases are TGTGCCAGCACCTCCCCGGAGAGCTCCTACAATGAGCAGTTCTTC. The chain carries TRBV2 and TRBJ2-1; D remains ambiguous. Trimming removed 7 bases from V and 0 bases from J, with 13 bases in between. The CDR3 extends over 15 amino acids. Germline V gene lookup returns CDR1 SNHLY and CDR2 FYNNEI.

This clonotype was seen ten or more times. The chain recombines TRBV7-2 with TRBJ2-1; a weak D match, TRBD2 (7 bases). Per the germline V gene, CDR1 is SGHTA and CDR2 is FQGNSA. The V and J ends lost 1 base and 3 bases respectively, with 10 bases between them. The CDR3 has 15 residues. CDR3 residues: CASSLDGGHYNEQFF. CDR3 in DNA: TGTGCCAGCAGCTTAGACGGGGGGCACTACAATGAGCAGTTCTTC.

The table lists this clonotype with a few counts. The rearrangement uses TRBV10-2 and TRBJ2-1, with TRBD2 identical over 8 bases. After removal of 4 bases from V and 5 bases from J, the junction contained 7 bases not matched to a gene. The CDR3 totals 15 residues. The germline V gene has CDR1 WSHSY and CDR2 SAAADI. The CDR3 sequence is CASSGVAGPNNEQFF. The CDR3 DNA reads as TGCGCCAGCAGTGGTGTAGCGGGGCCTAACAATGAGCAGTTCTTC.

This clonotype has a handful of counts. The chain links TRBV6-6 to TRBJ1-5; D uncertain. V lost 6 bases and J 3 bases, leaving 12 bases between the germline ends. Germline values: CDR1 MNHNY, CDR2 SVGAGI (reference sequence). The CDR3 extends over 14 amino acids. This chain's CDR3 is CASSGTSPNQPQHF. CDR3 nucleotide sequence: TGTGCCAGCAGCGGAACATCCCCCAATCAGCCCCAGCATTTT.

The sample holds many counts of this clonotype. The V and J genes are TRBV7-8 and TRBJ1-1, with D possibly being TRBD1 (5 bases). Trimming cost V 7 bases and J 0 bases, with 15 bases left between them. This CDR3 region has 15 residues. Germline CDR1 is SGHVS and CDR2 is FQNEAQ. Written as DNA, the CDR3 is TGTGCCAGCACCCATAACAGACAGATGAACACTGAAGCTTTCTTT. Translation gives CASTHNRQMNTEAFF.

This chain connects TRBV12-3 or TRBV12-4 to TRBJ1-2, with 10 bases that match TRBD1. V lost 11 bases, J lost 4 bases, and 7 bases stayed unmatched. The CDR3 runs to 13 residues. CDR3 residues: CASLGDRGYGYTF. Written as DNA, the CDR3 is TGTGCCTCATTGGGGGACAGGGGCTATGGCTACACCTTC.

This sequence joins TRBV15 and TRBJ1-5; D unclear. Germline V lookup: CDR1 LNHNV, CDR2 YYDKDF (reference sequence). The CDR3 is made up of 14 amino acids. V was trimmed by 0 bases and J by 6 bases, leaving 9 bases between them. CDR3 residues: CATSRERAGQPQHF. CDR3 coding DNA: TGTGCCACCAGCAGAGAGAGGGCGGGTCAGCCCCAGCATTTT.

This clonotype has ten or more counts. V is TRBV7-2 and J is TRBJ1-5; TRBD1 is a possible D gene (5 bases). CDR3 length: 14 residues. Germline CDR1 SGHTA, CDR2 FQGNSA. Trimming cost V 5 bases and J 8 bases, with 16 bases left between them. CDR3 region: CASSTGGWGEPQHF. CDR3 nucleotide sequence: TGTGCCAGCAGCACCGGGGGGTGGGGCGAGCCCCAGCATTTT. Using reference TRBV7-2 and TRBJ1-5 for the parts outside the CDR3, the full variable domain is GAGVSQSPSNKVTEKGKDVELRCDPISGHTALYWYRQSLGQGLEFLIYFQGNSAPDKSGLPSDRFSAERTGGSVSTLTIQRTQQEDSAVYLCASSTGGWGEPQHFGDGTRLSIL.

This clonotype was found a few times. The chain employs TRBV15 and TRBJ2-7, with a possible D match to TRBD1 (5 bases). Germline-derived CDR1 and CDR2 are LNHNV and YYDKDF (reference sequence). Between the trimmed V and J ends, which lost 0 bases and 7 bases, there was a span of 13 bases. CDR3 length: 14 residues. The CDR3 loop reads CATSRDLGVREQYV. CDR3 coding DNA: TGTGCCACCAGCAGAGATCTAGGGGTGAGAGAGCAGTACGTC.

The CDR3, as DNA: TGTGCCAGCAGCGGCTGGGGCGAGGGCTATAGCAATCAGCCCCAGCATTTT. Encoded protein: CASSGWGEGYSNQPQHF. This chain connects TRBV7-9 to TRBJ1-5; the D gene is possibly TRBD1 (5 bases). V was cut by 5 bases and J by 0 bases, with 17 bases left in between. The length of the CDR3 is 17 residues. From germline, CDR1 is SEHNR and CDR2 FQNEAQ (reference sequence).

The rearrangement links TRBV20-1 to TRBJ2-7, with D possibly TRBD2 on 7 matching bases. The CDR3 sequence is 14 residues long. The germline CDR1 and CDR2 sequences are DFQATT and SNEGSKA (reference sequence). V lost 3 bases, J lost 5 bases, and 17 bases lay in between. Written as DNA, the CDR3 is TGCAGTGCTAGGGGGGACTACAGGGCCGACGAGCAGTACTTC. Amino acid sequence: CSARGDYRADEQYF.

V is TRBV5-6 and J is TRBJ2-7; the match to TRBD1 covers 7 bases. This CDR3 spans 17 amino acids. CDR1 SGHDT and CDR2 YYEEEE come from the germline V gene. The J segment lost 2 bases and the V segment lost 1 base, leaving 12 bases of the junction unmatched. The CDR3 loop is CASSLRVSRGLPYEQYF. Here the CDR3 DNA reads TGTGCCAGCAGCTTGAGAGTTAGTAGGGGGCTCCCCTACGAGCAGTACTTC.

In its sample, this clonotype was seen a few times. This sequence joins TRBV7-6 and TRBJ1-2; maybe TRBD1 (6 bases). The CDR3 consists of 16 residues. The V and J ends lost 6 bases and 5 bases respectively, with 22 bases between them. In germline, CDR1 is SGHVS, CDR2 FNYEAQ. Here the CDR3 reads CASSGEENRVGYGYTF. DNA of the CDR3: TGTGCCAGCAGTGGGGAGGAGAACAGGGTTGGGTATGGCTACACCTTC.

The CDR3 DNA follows: TGTGCCAGCAGCTTAGGATACGGGGGGCACTCCTACAATGAGCAGTTCTTC. It specifies CASSLGYGGHSYNEQFF. The chain has TRBV7-6 and TRBJ2-1; possibly TRBD2 for D (7 bases). This CDR3 is built from 17 residues. Per germline, CDR1 SGHVS and CDR2 FNYEAQ. The ends were cut back, 1 base at V and 0 bases at J, with 13 bases in the middle.

The chain uses TRBV20-1 and TRBJ1-5; a possible D gene is TRBD1 (5 bases). The ends were cut back, 3 bases at V and 0 bases at J, with 21 bases in the middle. CDR3 length: 18 residues. Germline values: CDR1 DFQATT, CDR2 SNEGSKA (reference sequence). The CDR3 coding sequence is TGCAGTGCTAGTCCCCCGGTTCGACAGCCAAATAGCAATCAGCCCCAGCATTTT. Its translation is CSASPPVRQPNSNQPQHF.

Only a few counts were recorded for this clonotype. The chain uses TRBV6-1 and TRBJ2-7, with D unclear. The CDR3 sequence is 13 residues long. The germline V gene encodes CDR1 MNHNS and CDR2 SASEGT. V was shortened by 6 bases and J by 6 bases, with 15 bases between the two germline ends. CDR3 region: CASRDDMALEQYV. DNA of the CDR3: TGTGCCAGCAGGGACGACATGGCGCTCGAGCAGTACGTC.

J is TRBJ2-7 and V is TRBV2, with D tentatively TRBD1 (6 bases). The CDR3 length is 16 residues. The germline CDR1 and CDR2 sequences are SNHLY and FYNNEI. Trimming removed 3 bases from V and 1 base from J, with 16 bases in between. This chain's CDR3 is CASSDPLGDTSYEQYV. In nucleotides, the CDR3 is TGTGCCAGCAGTGACCCGTTAGGGGACACATCCTACGAGCAGTACGTC.

The gene calls are TRBV6-1 and TRBJ2-1, with 8 bases aligning to TRBD1. Losses at the gene ends were 4 bases for V and 7 bases for J; bases not matched to a gene: 15. CDR1 MNHNS and CDR2 SASEGT come from the germline V gene. This CDR3 contains 17 residues. CDR3 sequence (DNA): TGTGCCAGCAGTGGGAATGGGGACAGGATATATCTGAATGAGCAGTTCTTC. Its protein is CASSGNGDRIYLNEQFF.

The gene calls are TRBV27 and TRBJ2-1, with D possibly being TRBD1 (6 bases). CDR3 length equals 15 residues. V lost 4 bases, J lost 3 bases, and 13 bases lay in between. Germline-derived CDR1 and CDR2 are MNHEY and SMNVEV (reference sequence). This CDR3 reads CASSSSGALYNEQFF. The CDR3 region has the DNA TGTGCCAGCAGTTCTTCAGGGGCCCTCTACAATGAGCAGTTCTTC.

Here the CDR3 DNA reads TGTGCCAGCAGTTACTCGAAAGGGAGCAATCAGCCCCAGCATTTT. Protein product: CASSYSKGSNQPQHF. The chain uses TRBV6-5 and TRBJ1-5; D uncertain. Trimming removed 0 bases at V and 1 base at J, with 7 bases between. There are 15 residues in the CDR3. From germline, CDR1 is MNHEY and CDR2 SVGAGI.

The V call is TRBV9, the J call TRBJ2-2; 7 nucleotides match TRBD1. The CDR3 totals 18 residues. The V segment lost 4 bases and the J segment 8 bases; nucleotides outside the gene matches: 20. CDR1 is SGDLS, CDR2 YYNGEE, per germline. CDR3 in DNA: TGTGCCAGCAGCCTGAACCGACAGGGCAAAGGCCAAAGGGGGGAGCTGTTTTTT. Amino acid sequence: CASSLNRQGKGQRGELFF.

This clonotype has only a few counts. The chain combines TRBV4-1 with TRBJ1-2; D is undetermined. CDR3 length: 14 residues. V was shortened by 1 base and J by 6 bases, with 12 bases between the two germline ends. Germline V lookup: CDR1 MGHRA, CDR2 YSYEKL. DNA of the CDR3: TGCGCCAGCAGCCAAGTGGTACCTACGCATGGCTACACCTTC. Its protein product is CASSQVVPTHGYTF.

The sample holds a few counts of this clonotype. V and J are TRBV20-1 and TRBJ2-7; D possibly corresponds to TRBD1 (5 bases). CDR3 length: 13 amino acids. Germline CDR1 reads DFQATT; CDR2 reads SNEGSKA (reference sequence). V was trimmed by 6 bases and J by 4 bases, leaving 16 bases between them. This CDR3 reads CSAVTVWGYEQYF. The CDR3 DNA is TGCAGTGCCGTGACAGTTTGGGGATACGAGCAGTACTTC.

The V and J genes are TRBV4-3 and TRBJ2-2; 10 bases align to TRBD2. V lost 1 base, J lost 2 bases, and 4 bases stayed unmatched. Germline-derived CDR1 and CDR2 are LGHNA and YSLEER. The CDR3 length is 17 residues. The CDR3 loop reads CASSQGLAGANTGELFF. The CDR3 nucleotides read TGCGCCAGCAGCCAAGGCCTAGCGGGGGCCAACACCGGGGAGCTGTTTTTT.

Points on this clonotype: This could be a read error, since a much larger clone is one nucleotide away. The chain recombines TRBV7-6 with TRBJ1-1; TRBD1 matches at 7 bases. Germline V gene data show CDR1 as SGHVS and CDR2 as FNYEAQ. The CDR3 contains 16 residues. V dropped 5 bases and J dropped 4; count of bases not matched to a gene: 13. This chain's CDR3 is CASSDRQGGPVTEAFF. For the CDR3, the DNA is TGTGCCAGCAGCGACCGTCAGGGGGGTCCTGTCACTGAAGCTTTCTTT.

The gene calls are TRBV6-5 and TRBJ1-6; the match to TRBD1 covers 7 bases. CDR1 and CDR2 (germline): MNHEY, SVGAGI. Trimming removed 2 bases from V and 9 bases from J; junction bases left unmatched: 7. This CDR3 spans 15 amino acids. CDR3 protein: CASSYGVGGSSPLHF. CDR3 DNA sequence: TGTGCCAGCAGTTACGGAGTAGGGGGCAGTTCACCCCTCCACTTT.

This clonotype was detected a few times. J is TRBJ1-2 and V is TRBV7-6; D possibly corresponds to TRBD1 (6 bases). This CDR3 spans 14 amino acids. Trimming took 5 bases from V and 2 from J, leaving 12 bases between them. The germline gives CDR1 SGHVS, CDR2 FNYEAQ. Here the CDR3 reads CASSVDRLNYGYTF. In DNA, the CDR3 is TGTGCCAGCAGCGTTGACAGGCTGAACTATGGCTACACCTTC.

This clonotype was detected a few times. The chain links TRBV7-9 to TRBJ2-7; weak D call: TRBD1 (5 bases). This CDR3 has 14 residues. CDR1 is SEHNR and CDR2 is FQNEAQ in the germline V gene (reference sequence). Trimming cost V 3 bases and J 0 bases, with 9 bases left between them. Written as DNA, the CDR3 is TGTGCCAGCAGCTTTGTAGGGGACTCCTACGAGCAGTACTTC. It translates to CASSFVGDSYEQYF.